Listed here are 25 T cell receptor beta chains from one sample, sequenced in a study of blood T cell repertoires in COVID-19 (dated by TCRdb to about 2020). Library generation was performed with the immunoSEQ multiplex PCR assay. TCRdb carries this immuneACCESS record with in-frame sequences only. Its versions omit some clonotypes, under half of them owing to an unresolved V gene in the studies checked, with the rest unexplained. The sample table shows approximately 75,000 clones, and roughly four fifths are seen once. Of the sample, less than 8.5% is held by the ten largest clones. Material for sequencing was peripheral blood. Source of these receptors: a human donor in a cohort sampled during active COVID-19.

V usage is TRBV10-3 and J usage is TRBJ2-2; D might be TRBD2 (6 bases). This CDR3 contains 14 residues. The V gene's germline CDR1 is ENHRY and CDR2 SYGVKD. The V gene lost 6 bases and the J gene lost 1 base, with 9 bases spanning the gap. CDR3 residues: CAIRQGGNTGELFF. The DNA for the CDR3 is TGTGCCATCAGGCAGGGAGGGAACACCGGGGAGCTGTTTTTT.

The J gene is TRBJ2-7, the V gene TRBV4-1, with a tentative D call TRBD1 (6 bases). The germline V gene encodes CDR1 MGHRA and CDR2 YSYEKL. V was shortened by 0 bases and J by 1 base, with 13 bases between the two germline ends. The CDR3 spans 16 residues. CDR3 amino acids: CASSQDRTAYSYEQYF. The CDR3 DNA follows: TGCGCCAGCAGCCAAGATAGGACAGCGTATTCCTACGAGCAGTACTTC.

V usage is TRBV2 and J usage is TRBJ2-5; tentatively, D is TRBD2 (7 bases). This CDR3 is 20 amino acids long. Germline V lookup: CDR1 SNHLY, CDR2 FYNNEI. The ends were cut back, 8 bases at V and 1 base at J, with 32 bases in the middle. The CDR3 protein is CASQLVPIHGGGVIQETQYF. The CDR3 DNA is TGTGCCAGCCAGCTTGTCCCAATTCATGGGGGGGGCGTCATCCAAGAGACCCAGTACTTC.

The CDR3 region has the DNA TGTGCCAGCAGCTTATCAGCGGGGGGGAGCACAGATACGCAGTATTTT. The encoded protein is CASSLSAGGSTDTQYF. V is TRBV7-6 and J is TRBJ2-3; the match to TRBD2 covers 10 bases. V lost 2 bases and J lost 0; bases outside the gene matches: 2. Looked up from germline, CDR1 is SGHVS and CDR2 is FNYEAQ. This CDR3 region has 16 residues.

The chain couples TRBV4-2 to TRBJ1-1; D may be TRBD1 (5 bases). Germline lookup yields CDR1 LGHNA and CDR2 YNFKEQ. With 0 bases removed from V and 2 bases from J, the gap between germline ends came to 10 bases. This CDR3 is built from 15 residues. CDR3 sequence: CASSQDRTFNTEAFF. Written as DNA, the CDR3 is TGTGCCAGCAGCCAAGATAGGACATTTAACACTGAAGCTTTCTTT.

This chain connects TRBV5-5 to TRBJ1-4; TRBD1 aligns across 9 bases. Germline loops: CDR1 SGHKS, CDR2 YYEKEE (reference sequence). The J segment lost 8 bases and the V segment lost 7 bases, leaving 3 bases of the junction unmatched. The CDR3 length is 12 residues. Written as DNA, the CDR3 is TGTGCCAGCGGGACAGGGTACGAAAAACTGTTTTTT. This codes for CASGTGYEKLFF.

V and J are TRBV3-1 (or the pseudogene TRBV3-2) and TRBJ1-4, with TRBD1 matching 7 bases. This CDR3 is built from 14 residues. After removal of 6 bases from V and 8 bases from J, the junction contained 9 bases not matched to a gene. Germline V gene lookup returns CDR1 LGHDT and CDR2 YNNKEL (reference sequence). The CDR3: CASRPGGTGEKLFF. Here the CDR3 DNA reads TGTGCCAGCAGGCCAGGGGGGACCGGGGAAAAACTGTTTTTT.

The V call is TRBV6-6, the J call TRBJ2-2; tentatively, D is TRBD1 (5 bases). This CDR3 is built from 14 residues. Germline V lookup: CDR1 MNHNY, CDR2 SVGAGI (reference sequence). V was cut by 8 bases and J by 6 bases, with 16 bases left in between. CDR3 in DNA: TGTGCCAGCCGAAATACAGGTTTAGCCGGGGAGCTGTTTTTT. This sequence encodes CASRNTGLAGELFF.

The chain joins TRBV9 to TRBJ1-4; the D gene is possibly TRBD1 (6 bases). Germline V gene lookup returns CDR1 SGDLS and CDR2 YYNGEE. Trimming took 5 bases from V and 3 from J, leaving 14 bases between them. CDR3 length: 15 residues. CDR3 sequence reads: CASRNDRNANEKLFF. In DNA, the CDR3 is TGTGCCAGCAGAAACGACAGGAATGCTAATGAAAAACTGTTTTTT.

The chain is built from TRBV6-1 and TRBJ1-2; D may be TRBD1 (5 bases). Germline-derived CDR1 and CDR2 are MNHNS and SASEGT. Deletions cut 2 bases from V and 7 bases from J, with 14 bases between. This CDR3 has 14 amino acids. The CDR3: CASSEYFMQGGYTF. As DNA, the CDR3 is TGTGCCAGCAGTGAATATTTCATGCAGGGTGGCTACACCTTC.

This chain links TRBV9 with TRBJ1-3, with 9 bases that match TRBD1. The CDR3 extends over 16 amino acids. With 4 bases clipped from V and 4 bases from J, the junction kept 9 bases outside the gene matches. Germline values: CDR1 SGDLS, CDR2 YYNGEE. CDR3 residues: CASSPEQGASGNTIYF. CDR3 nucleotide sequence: TGTGCCAGCAGCCCAGAACAGGGGGCAAGCGGAAACACCATATATTTT.

Written as DNA, the CDR3 is TGTGCCACCAGCAGAGAAGCGGGGGGCTACAATGAGCAGTTCTTC. Translation gives CATSREAGGYNEQFF. The genes are TRBV15 and TRBJ2-1; 9 positions agree with TRBD2. Per germline, CDR1 LNHNV and CDR2 YYDKDF (reference sequence). CDR3 length: 15 amino acids. V trimming: 0 bases; J trimming: 3 bases; junction bases outside the gene matches: 0. The full variable domain, in which reference TRBV15 and TRBJ2-1 provide the parts outside the CDR3, is DAMVIQNPRYQVTQFGKPVTLSCSQTLNHNVMYWYQQKSSQAPKLLFHYYDKDFNNEADTPDNFQSRRPNTSFCFLDIRSPGLGDTAMYLCATSREAGGYNEQFFGPGTRLTVL.

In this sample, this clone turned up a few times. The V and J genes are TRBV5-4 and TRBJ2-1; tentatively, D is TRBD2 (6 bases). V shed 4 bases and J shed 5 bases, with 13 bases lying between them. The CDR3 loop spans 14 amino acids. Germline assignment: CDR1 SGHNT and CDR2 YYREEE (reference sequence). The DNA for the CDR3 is TGTGCCAGCAGCCCCTCGCGGGGAGACAATGAGCAGTTCTTC. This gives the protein CASSPSRGDNEQFF.

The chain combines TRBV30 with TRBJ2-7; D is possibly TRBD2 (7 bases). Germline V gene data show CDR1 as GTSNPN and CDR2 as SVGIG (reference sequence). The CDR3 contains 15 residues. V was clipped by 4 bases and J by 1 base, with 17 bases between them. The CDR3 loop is CAWTDGGRGSYEQYF. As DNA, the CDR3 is TGTGCCTGGACAGACGGGGGGCGCGGGTCCTACGAGCAGTACTTC.

Here the CDR3 DNA reads TGTGCCAGCAGCCAAGTGCGTGAAAAACTGTTTTTT. Protein sequence: CASSQVREKLFF. This chain links TRBV14 with TRBJ1-4; D unclear. The V gene lost 1 base and the J gene lost 7 bases, with 4 bases spanning the gap. Germline loops: CDR1 SGHDN, CDR2 FVKESK. The CDR3 is made up of 12 amino acids.

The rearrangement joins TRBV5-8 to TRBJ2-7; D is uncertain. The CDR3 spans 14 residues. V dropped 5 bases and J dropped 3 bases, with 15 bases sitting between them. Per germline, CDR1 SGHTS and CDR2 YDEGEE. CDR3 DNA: TGTGCCAGCAGGAAGACAAAGATCAACTACGAGCAGTACTTC. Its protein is CASRKTKINYEQYF.

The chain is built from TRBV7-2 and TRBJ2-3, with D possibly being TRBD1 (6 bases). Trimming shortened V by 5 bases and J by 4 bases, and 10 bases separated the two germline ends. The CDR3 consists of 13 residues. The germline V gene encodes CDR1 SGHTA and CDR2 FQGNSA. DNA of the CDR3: TGTGCCAGCAGCACAGGGACGGCAGATACGCAGTATTTT. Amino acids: CASSTGTADTQYF.

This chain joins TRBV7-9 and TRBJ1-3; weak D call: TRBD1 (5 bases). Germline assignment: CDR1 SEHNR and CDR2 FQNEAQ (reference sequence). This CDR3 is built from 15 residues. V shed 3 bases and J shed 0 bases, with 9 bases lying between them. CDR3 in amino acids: CASSFRVSSGNTIYF. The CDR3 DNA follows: TGTGCCAGCAGCTTCAGGGTCAGCTCTGGAAACACCATATATTTT.

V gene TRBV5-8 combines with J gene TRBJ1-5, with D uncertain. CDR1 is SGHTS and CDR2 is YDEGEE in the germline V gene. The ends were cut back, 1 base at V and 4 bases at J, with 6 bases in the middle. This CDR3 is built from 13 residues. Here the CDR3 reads CASSLTVNQPQHF. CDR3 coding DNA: TGTGCCAGCAGCTTGACAGTGAATCAGCCCCAGCATTTT.

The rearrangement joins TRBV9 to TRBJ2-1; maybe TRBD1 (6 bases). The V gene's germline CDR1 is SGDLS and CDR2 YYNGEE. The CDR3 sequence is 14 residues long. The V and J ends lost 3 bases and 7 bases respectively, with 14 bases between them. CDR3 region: CASSGWGRGNEQFF. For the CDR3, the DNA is TGTGCCAGCAGCGGGTGGGGCAGGGGTAATGAGCAGTTCTTC.

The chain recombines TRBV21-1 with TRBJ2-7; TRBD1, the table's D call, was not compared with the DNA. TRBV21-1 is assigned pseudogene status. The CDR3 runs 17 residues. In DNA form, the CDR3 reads TGTGCCAGCAGCAAAATAAACGGCGGGACAGGGACCTACGAGCAGTACTTC. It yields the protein CASSKINGGTGTYEQYF.

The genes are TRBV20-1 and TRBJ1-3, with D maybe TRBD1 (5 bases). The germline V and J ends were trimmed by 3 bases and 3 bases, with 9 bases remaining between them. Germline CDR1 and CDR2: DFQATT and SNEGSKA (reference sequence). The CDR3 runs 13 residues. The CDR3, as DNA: TGCAGTGCTAGTGGGGGGGATGGAAACACCATATATTTT. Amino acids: CSASGGDGNTIYF.

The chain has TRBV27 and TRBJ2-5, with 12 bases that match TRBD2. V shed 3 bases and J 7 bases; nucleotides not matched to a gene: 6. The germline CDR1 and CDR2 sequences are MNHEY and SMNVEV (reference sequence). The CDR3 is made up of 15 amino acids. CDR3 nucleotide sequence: TGTGCCAGCAGTTTGACTAGCGGGGGCACCGTGACCCAGTACTTC. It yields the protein CASSLTSGGTVTQYF.

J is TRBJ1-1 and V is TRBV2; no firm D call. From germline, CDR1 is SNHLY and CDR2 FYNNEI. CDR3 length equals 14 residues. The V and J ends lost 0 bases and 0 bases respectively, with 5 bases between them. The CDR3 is CASSEAGVNTEAFF. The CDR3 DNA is TGTGCCAGCAGTGAAGCCGGGGTGAACACTGAAGCTTTCTTT.

The CDR3 protein is CASRTTAAGSNQPQHF. CDR3 coding DNA: TGTGCCAGTAGAACGACCGCTGCAGGGAGCAATCAGCCCCAGCATTTT. The V and J genes are TRBV19 and TRBJ1-5; perhaps TRBD1 as D (5 bases). This CDR3 region has 16 residues. Germline V CDR1 and CDR2: LNHDA, SQIVND (reference sequence). V gave up 6 bases and J gave up 1 base, with 16 bases separating them.